This T cell receptor beta chain was identified during a study of blood T cells in healthy people across ages. The second PCR ran roughly 6 to 11 cycles with a sample-barcoded 5' primer and J-beta primers. TCRdb called the 5' RACE reads again in MiXCR, with one record for every CDR3 protein. The table lists 700,000 to 900,000 distinct CDR3 sequences, around 25% of them singletons, with under 3% in the top ten. CDR1 is SNHLY and CDR2 is FYNNEI in the germline V gene. The CDR3 runs 12 residues. This clonotype came up a few times. At one of its ends the junction is not consistent with the germline gene, which may arise from a read error. These records were also assigned to another study, of T cells of mothers and their children. That source adds: With unrelated pairs as the comparison, related mother-child pairs had a slightly higher overlap that was not significant.

Sequenced material: blood. This sequence joins TRBV2 and TRBJ1-2; no definite D call. The receptor was derived from a boy aged 10-17 years in good health. The CDR3 region is CASSESLRAYRF. CDR3 bases: TGTGCCAGCAGTGAATCATTAAGGGCTTACAGATTC.